This T cell receptor (beta chain) stems from a study of T cells in Graves' hyperthyroidism and ophthalmopathy. Study-wide findings and caveats: Blood also carried most thyroid clonotypes expanded above 0.001.

The germline V and J ends were trimmed by 1 base and 2 bases, with 13 bases remaining between them. The CDR3 is 16 amino acids. Germline loops: CDR1 LNHDA, CDR2 SQIVND (reference sequence). Regarding this clonotype: Its antigen is not identified.

Researchers took RNA transcripts and amplified the TCR beta CDR3 regions from them. First-round RT-PCR with HTBI primers amplified the TCR CDR3 region. TCRdb reprocessed the multiplex PCR reads with MiXCR, giving one entry per CDR3 protein. The data hold about 640,000 distinct CDR3 sequences, with approximately 15% observed a single time. The chain combines TRBV19 with TRBJ2-3; D is ambiguous. What was sequenced was blood. The sequence came from a woman aged 50 to 60 with Graves' ophthalmopathy. CDR3 in amino acids: CASSIVPGPATDTQYF. CDR3 nucleotides: TGTGCCAGTAGTATAGTTCCTGGGCCAGCCACAGATACGCAGTATTTT.